The rows below give T cell receptor beta chains drawn from one sample of a study of OX40 agonist ivuxolimab in advanced cancers. This table comes from immunoSEQ multiplex PCR, and its TCRdb copy is limited to in-frame clones, with some not included. The sample lists roughly 92,000 clones; almost 90% were seen once. This material consisted of CD4+ or CD8+ T cells sorted from blood, taken in a trial of the OX40 agonist ivuxolimab. The receptors come from an adult with an advanced solid tumor such as melanoma, head and neck, liver or kidney cancer. Each CDR3 is given with its conserved first and last residue. The D gene is left open where the match is weak. Rows may omit the clone size; those that give it use once, few, many or a size class.

CDR3,DNA,J,size,D,V
CASSERSTADTQYF,TGTGCCAGCAGCGAGAGATCTACGGCAGATACGCAGTATTTT,TRBJ2-3,.,.,TRBV9
CASSPWRGNYGYTF,TGTGCCAGCAGCCCCTGGCGGGGCAACTATGGCTACACCTTC,TRBJ1-2,few,.,TRBV28
CDRDRGGGELFF,TGCGACCGGGACAGGGGCGGCGGGGAGCTGTTTTTT,TRBJ2-2,.,TRBD1,TRBV19
CASRHKETQYF,TGTGCCAGCAGACACAAGGAGACCCAGTACTTC,TRBJ2-5,few,.,TRBV6-6
CSAPIYGYTF,TGCAGTGCCCCGATCTATGGCTACACCTTC,TRBJ1-2,once,.,TRBV20-1
CASSIPPRGEKLFF,TGTGCCAGTAGTATCCCCCCGCGGGGAGAAAAACTGTTTTTT,TRBJ1-4,.,.,TRBV19
CSVVGPSNQPQHF,TGCAGCGTGGTCGGTCCTAGCAATCAGCCCCAGCATTTT,TRBJ1-5,.,.,TRBV29-1
CASSTGQAISGANVLTF,TGTGCCAGCAGTACCGGACAGGCGATCTCTGGGGCCAACGTCCTGACTTTC,TRBJ2-6,.,TRBD1,TRBV2
CASRGGAKEQFF,TGTGCCAGTCGCGGGGGGGCGAAAGAGCAGTTCTTC,TRBJ2-1,once,TRBD2,TRBV19
CASSHHTLGADTQYF,TGTGCCAGCAGCCACCACACCTTGGGCGCAGATACGCAGTATTTT,TRBJ2-3,.,.,TRBV14
CASSLSRDRGGEQYF,TGTGCCAGTAGTTTGTCTCGGGACAGGGGCGGCGAGCAGTACTTC,TRBJ2-7,.,TRBD1,TRBV19
CASSAWDAASGNTIYF,TGTGCCAGCAGCGCTTGGGACGCTGCCTCTGGAAACACCATATATTTT,TRBJ1-3,.,.,TRBV11-2
CASREQGDSNQPQHF,TGTGCCAGCAGAGAACAGGGGGATAGCAATCAGCCCCAGCATTTT,TRBJ1-5,few,TRBD1,TRBV6-1
CASSEDGRGPQPQHF,TGTGCCAGCAGTGAAGACGGCAGGGGGCCTCAGCCCCAGCATTTT,TRBJ1-5,.,TRBD1,TRBV6-1
CSTLDTYEQYF,TGCAGCACACTAGACACCTACGAGCAGTACTTC,TRBJ2-7,.,.,TRBV29-1
CSVAMRGAYNEQFF,TGCAGCGTTGCCATGCGTGGGGCCTACAATGAGCAGTTCTTC,TRBJ2-1,.,.,TRBV29-1
CAISEDQGSQQPQHF,TGTGCCATCAGTGAAGATCAGGGTTCGCAGCAGCCCCAGCATTTT,TRBJ1-5,.,.,TRBV10-3
CAWSPKVAGKYEQYF,TGTGCCTGGAGCCCCAAGGTAGCGGGGAAATACGAGCAGTACTTC,TRBJ2-7,.,TRBD2,TRBV30
CAISEASGIGNEQFF,TGTGCCATCAGTGAGGCCAGCGGGATTGGCAATGAGCAGTTCTTC,TRBJ2-1,.,TRBD2,TRBV10-3
CASSVATRGVSGANVLTF,TGTGCCAGCAGCGTAGCTACACGGGGTGTCTCTGGGGCCAACGTCCTGACTTTC,TRBJ2-6,.,.,TRBV9
CASSPNDLISYEQYF,TGTGCCAGTAGCCCCAACGATTTGATCTCCTACGAGCAGTACTTC,TRBJ2-7,.,.,TRBV19
CASSLIQGVGEKLFF,TGTGCCAGCAGTTTAATACAGGGCGTAGGGGAAAAACTGTTTTTT,TRBJ1-4,.,.,TRBV28
CASKDLAAGTLHF,TGTGCCAGCAAGGACCTGGCCGCGGGGACCCTCCACTTT,TRBJ1-6,.,.,TRBV27
CASSIGTGEGYTF,TGCGCCAGCAGCATCGGGACAGGGGAAGGCTACACCTTC,TRBJ1-2,.,TRBD1,TRBV5-1
CASMEGRMEKLFF,TGTGCCAGCATGGAGGGACGGATGGAAAAACTGTTTTTT,TRBJ1-4,.,.,TRBV28
CASSLPGQGVFDEKLFF,TGCGCCAGCAGCTTACCGGGACAGGGGGTTTTTGATGAAAAACTGTTTTTT,TRBJ1-4,.,TRBD1,TRBV5-1
CASSLYSLAKNIQYF,TGTGCCAGCAGTTTATACAGCTTAGCCAAAAACATTCAGTACTTC,TRBJ2-4,.,.,TRBV28
CASSPRQSQGTQYF,TGTGCCAGCTCCCCCCGACAGTCCCAAGGGACCCAGTACTTC,TRBJ2-5,.,.,TRBV18
CASSLWEPNTGELFF,TGTGCCAGCAGCTTATGGGAGCCGAACACCGGGGAGCTGTTTTTT,TRBJ2-2,.,.,TRBV7-6
CASSYSGQTINEKLFF,TGTGCCAGCAGTTACTCTGGGCAGACTATTAATGAAAAACTGTTTTTT,TRBJ1-4,.,.,TRBV6-5
CASSSLGTRAFF,TGTGCCAGCAGCTCCCTAGGGACCAGGGCTTTCTTT,TRBJ1-1,.,.,TRBV5-4
CASREGLAESYEQYF,TGTGCCAGCAGAGAGGGACTAGCGGAATCCTACGAGCAGTACTTC,TRBJ2-7,once,TRBD2,TRBV5-4
CASSLERSGNTIYF,TGTGCCAGCAGCTTAGAGCGCTCTGGAAACACCATATATTTT,TRBJ1-3,.,.,TRBV11-2
CASSPVGGEQFF,TGTGCCAGCAGCCCGGTGGGGGGTGAGCAGTTCTTC,TRBJ2-1,.,.,TRBV5-4
CASRGSLALPHEQYF,TGTGCCAGCAGGGGGAGCTTAGCCCTTCCACACGAGCAGTACTTC,TRBJ2-7,.,.,TRBV6-1
CSVGGGTSRSYEQYF,TGCAGCGTCGGGGGGGGGACTAGTCGCTCCTACGAGCAGTACTTC,TRBJ2-7,.,TRBD2,TRBV29-1
CASSVGGATNEKLFF,TGTGCCAGCAGCGTAGGGGGCGCAACTAATGAAAAACTGTTTTTT,TRBJ1-4,.,.,TRBV9
CASSALPPSGGHEQYF,TGTGCCAGCAGCGCGCTTCCACCTAGCGGAGGGCACGAGCAGTACTTC,TRBJ2-7,.,TRBD2,TRBV6-6
CASSLWGGAADTQYF,TGTGCCAGCAGCTTATGGGGTGGAGCTGCAGATACGCAGTATTTT,TRBJ2-3,.,.,TRBV7-3
CASSTGANYGYTF,TGTGCCAGCAGCACAGGGGCTAACTATGGCTACACCTTC,TRBJ1-2,.,TRBD1,TRBV11-2
CASSALTSGELFF,TGTGCCAGCAGTGCCCTAACCTCCGGGGAGCTGTTTTTT,TRBJ2-2,.,.,TRBV6-1
CASSIRVGETEAFF,TGTGCCAGTAGTATCAGGGTGGGGGAGACTGAAGCTTTCTTT,TRBJ1-1,once,.,TRBV19
CASSRVFEAFF,TGTGCCAGCAGCCGCGTTTTTGAAGCTTTCTTT,TRBJ1-1,.,.,TRBV28
CASSLGDRQGHQPQHF,TGTGCCAGCAGCTTAGGGGACCGACAGGGGCATCAGCCCCAGCATTTT,TRBJ1-5,.,TRBD1,TRBV7-8
CASSLGAETQYF,TGTGCCAGCAGCTTGGGGGCGGAGACCCAGTACTTC,TRBJ2-5,once,.,TRBV5-4
CASSLDQQGTYGYTF,TGTGCCAGCAGCCTCGATCAACAGGGGACCTATGGCTACACCTTC,TRBJ1-2,once,TRBD1,TRBV4-2
CASSSVGITSYEQYF,TGTGCCAGCAGTTCTGTAGGGATTACTTCCTACGAGCAGTACTTC,TRBJ2-7,.,.,TRBV6-7
CASSQGGPGRGYTF,TGCGCCAGCAGCCAGGGGGGGCCCGGACGAGGCTACACCTTC,TRBJ1-2,.,.,TRBV4-1
CASSIVSRGKSYTF,TGTGCCAGTAGTATCGTCTCCAGGGGGAAGAGCTACACCTTC,TRBJ1-2,few,TRBD1,TRBV19
CASSGRTVTYEQYF,TGCGCCAGCAGCGGCCGGACAGTGACCTACGAGCAGTACTTC,TRBJ2-7,.,.,TRBV5-1